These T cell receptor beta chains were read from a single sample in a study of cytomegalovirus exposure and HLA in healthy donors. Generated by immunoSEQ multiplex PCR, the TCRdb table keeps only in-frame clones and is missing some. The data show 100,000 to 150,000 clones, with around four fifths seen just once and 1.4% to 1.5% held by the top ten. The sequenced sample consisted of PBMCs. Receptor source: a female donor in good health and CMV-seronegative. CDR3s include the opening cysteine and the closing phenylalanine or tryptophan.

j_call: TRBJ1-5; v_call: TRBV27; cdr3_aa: CASRLMGGQPQHF
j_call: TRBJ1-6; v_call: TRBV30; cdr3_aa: CAWSKQVNSPLHF
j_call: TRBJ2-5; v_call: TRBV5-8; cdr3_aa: CASSLGQTETQYF
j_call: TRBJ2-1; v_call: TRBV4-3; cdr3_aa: CASSQMGGSDGYNEQFF
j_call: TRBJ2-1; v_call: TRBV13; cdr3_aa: CASSLGQGRNEQFF
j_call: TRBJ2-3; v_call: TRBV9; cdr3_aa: CASSATSRDTQYF
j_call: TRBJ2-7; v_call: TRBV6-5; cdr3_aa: CASSSGTASYEQYF
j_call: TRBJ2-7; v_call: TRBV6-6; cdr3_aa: CASRAGQGAVYEQYF
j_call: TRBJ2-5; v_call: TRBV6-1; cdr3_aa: CASSDRLAGARETQYF
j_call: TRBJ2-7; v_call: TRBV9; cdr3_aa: CASSATGHEQYF